These 6 T cell receptor beta chains came from one sample sequenced in a study of blood T cell repertoires in COVID-19. The table came from immunoSEQ multiplex PCR; TCRdb's copy has only in-frame clones and leaves some out. The profile covers some 16,000 clones, with approximately 83% appearing a single time and roughly 30% taken by the ten largest. What was sequenced was peripheral blood. These receptors all stem from a man in his 70s in a cohort sampled during active COVID-19.

The chain couples TRBV6-6 to TRBJ1-1; 8 positions agree with TRBD1. The germline V gene encodes CDR1 MNHNY and CDR2 SVGAGI (reference sequence). CDR3 length equals 11 residues. V gave up 6 bases and J gave up 11 bases; unmatched junction bases: 5. CDR3 in DNA: TGTGCCAGCAGCCTGGGACAGGAGGCTTTCTTT. It yields the protein CASSLGQEAFF.

V usage is TRBV7-7 and J usage is TRBJ2-1; 8 nucleotides line up with TRBD2. The ends lost 3 bases at V and 4 bases at J; junction bases unmatched: 5. Germline V gives CDR1 SSHAT, CDR2 FNYEAQ (reference sequence). This CDR3 is built from 15 residues. The CDR3 nucleotides read TGTGCCAGCAGCTTGACGGCGGGGGGATACAATGAGCAGTTCTTC. Amino acids: CASSLTAGGYNEQFF.

The V and J genes are TRBV29-1 and TRBJ2-1; TRBD2 might be the D (6 bases). Per the germline V gene, CDR1 is SQVTM and CDR2 is ANQGSEA. The length of the CDR3 is 11 residues. With 2 bases removed from V and 9 bases from J, the gap between germline ends came to 8 bases. In DNA form, the CDR3 reads TGCAGCGTTGAAAGGGGAGGTGAGCAGTTCTTC. Encoded protein: CSVERGGEQFF.

The V and J genes are TRBV19 and TRBJ1-1; 7 bases agree with TRBD1. Germline loops: CDR1 LNHDA, CDR2 SQIVND (reference sequence). There are 15 residues in the CDR3. V shed 6 bases, J shed 4 bases, and the junction held 11 bases outside the gene matches. CDR3 residues: CASSSYQGVGTEAFF. The CDR3 coding sequence is TGTGCCAGTAGCTCTTATCAGGGGGTAGGCACTGAAGCTTTCTTT.

The rearrangement uses TRBV23-1 and TRBJ2-4, with TRBD1 identical over 8 bases. TRBV23-1 is an ORF, with its function uncertain. The CDR3 totals 17 residues. V lost 0 bases and J lost 6; bases outside the gene matches: 10. This CDR3 reads CASSQSKRTGFGNIQYF. The CDR3 coding sequence is TGCGCCAGCAGTCAATCCAAACGGACAGGGTTTGGAAACATTCAGTACTTC.

The rearrangement uses TRBV12-3 or TRBV12-4 and TRBJ2-1, with TRBD2 as a possible D gene (5 bases). Trimming shortened V by 2 bases and J by 9 bases, and 11 bases separated the two germline ends. The CDR3 has 13 amino acids. CDR3 region: CASSLYSAGEQFF. The DNA of the CDR3 is TGTGCCAGCAGTTTATACAGCGCGGGTGAGCAGTTCTTC.